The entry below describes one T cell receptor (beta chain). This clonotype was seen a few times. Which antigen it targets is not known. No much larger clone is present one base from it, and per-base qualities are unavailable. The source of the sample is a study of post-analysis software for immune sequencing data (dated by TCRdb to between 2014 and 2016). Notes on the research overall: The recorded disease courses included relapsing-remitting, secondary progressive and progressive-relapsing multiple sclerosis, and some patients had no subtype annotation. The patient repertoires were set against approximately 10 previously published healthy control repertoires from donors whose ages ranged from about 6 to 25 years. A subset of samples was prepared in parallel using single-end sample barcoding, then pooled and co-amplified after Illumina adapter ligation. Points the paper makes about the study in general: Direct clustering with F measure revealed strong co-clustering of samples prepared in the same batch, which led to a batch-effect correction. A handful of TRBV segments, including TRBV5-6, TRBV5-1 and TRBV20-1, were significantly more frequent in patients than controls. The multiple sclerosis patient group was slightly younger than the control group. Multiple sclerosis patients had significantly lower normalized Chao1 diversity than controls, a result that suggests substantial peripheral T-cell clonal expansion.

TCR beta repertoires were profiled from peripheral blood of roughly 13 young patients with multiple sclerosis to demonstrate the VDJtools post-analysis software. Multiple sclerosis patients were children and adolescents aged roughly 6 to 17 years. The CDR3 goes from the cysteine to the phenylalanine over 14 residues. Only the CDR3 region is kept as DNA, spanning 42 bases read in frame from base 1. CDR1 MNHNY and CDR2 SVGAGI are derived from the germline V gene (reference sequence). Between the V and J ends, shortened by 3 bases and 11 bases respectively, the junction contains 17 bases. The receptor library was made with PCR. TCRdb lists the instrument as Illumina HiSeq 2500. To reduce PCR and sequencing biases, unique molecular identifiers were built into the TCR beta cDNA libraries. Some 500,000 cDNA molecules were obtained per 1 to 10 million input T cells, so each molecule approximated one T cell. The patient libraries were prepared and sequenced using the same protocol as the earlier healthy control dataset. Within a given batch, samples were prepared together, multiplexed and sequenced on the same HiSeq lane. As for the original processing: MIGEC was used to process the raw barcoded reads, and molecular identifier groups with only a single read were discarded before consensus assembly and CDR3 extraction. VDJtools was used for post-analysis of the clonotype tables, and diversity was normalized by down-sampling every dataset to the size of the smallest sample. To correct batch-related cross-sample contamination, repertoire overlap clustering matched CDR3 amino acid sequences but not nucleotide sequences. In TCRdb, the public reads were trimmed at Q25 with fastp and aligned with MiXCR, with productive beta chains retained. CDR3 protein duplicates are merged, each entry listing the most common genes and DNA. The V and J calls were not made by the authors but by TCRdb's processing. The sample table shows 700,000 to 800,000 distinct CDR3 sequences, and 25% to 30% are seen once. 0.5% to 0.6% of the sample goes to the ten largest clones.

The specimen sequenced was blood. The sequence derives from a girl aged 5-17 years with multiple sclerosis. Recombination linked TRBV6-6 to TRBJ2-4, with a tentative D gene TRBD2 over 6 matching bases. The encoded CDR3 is CASSYNRRDSLQYF. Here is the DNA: TGTGCCAGCAGTTATAACCGCCGGGACTCCCTTCAGTACTTC.